These T cell receptor beta chains were read from a single sample in a study of blood T cell repertoires in COVID-19. Measured with immunoSEQ multiplex PCR; TCRdb has only the in-frame clones, and not every one. Among approximately 300,000 clones listed, roughly 86% were seen once. Material for sequencing was PBMCs or T cells enriched from blood (not recorded which). The source is a woman aged 18-35 years who had recovered from COVID-19. The CDR3 runs from the conserved cysteine through the conserved F or W. The D gene is left open where the match is weak. The size entry is marked missing in some rows and otherwise reads once, few, many or a size class.

TRBD1	once	TRBJ2-5	TRBV28	CASSRTGGGDRTQYF	TGTGCCAGCAGTCGTACAGGGGGAGGCGACAGGACCCAGTACTTC
TRBD2	-	TRBJ2-1	TRBV27	CASSLSAGATYNEQFF	TGTGCCAGCAGTTTATCGGCGGGAGCAACCTACAATGAGCAGTTCTTC
TRBD2	-	TRBJ2-2	TRBV19	CASISGGASGELFF	TGTGCCAGTATCAGCGGGGGGGCCTCCGGGGAGCTGTTTTTT
TRBD1	-	TRBJ1-1	TRBV13	CATRSRDRGTNTEAFF	TGTGCCACTCGGTCCCGGGACAGGGGGACAAACACTGAAGCTTTCTTT
-	-	TRBJ1-3	TRBV4-1	CASSQAVGLGGNTIYF	TGCGCCAGCAGCCAAGCGGTGGGACTAGGGGGTAACACCATATATTTT
-	-	TRBJ2-3	TRBV10-3	CAIKKLAGEDTQYF	TGTGCCATCAAGAAGCTAGCAGGCGAAGATACGCAGTATTTT
-	-	TRBJ1-2	TRBV19	CASSIGAANYGYTF	TGTGCCAGTAGTATAGGGGCCGCTAACTATGGCTACACCTTC
-	-	TRBJ2-7	TRBV23-1	CASSLSYSYEQYF	TGCGCCAGCAGTCTTAGCTACTCCTACGAGCAGTACTTC
-	-	TRBJ2-7	TRBV28	CASSPRWREQYF	TGTGCCAGCAGTCCTAGGTGGCGCGAGCAGTACTTC
TRBD1	-	TRBJ2-7	TRBV28	CASRGRDRGAYEQYF	TGTGCCAGCAGGGGGAGGGACAGGGGTGCCTACGAGCAGTACTTC
TRBD1	-	TRBJ1-2	TRBV6-2/TRBV6-3	CASSYSRENRGQNYGYTF	TGTGCCAGCAGTTACTCGCGGGAAAACAGGGGGCAGAACTATGGCTACACCTTC
-	-	TRBJ2-1	TRBV15	CATSNPNSGNEQFF	TGTGCCACCAGCAACCCCAACAGCGGTAATGAGCAGTTCTTC
TRBD1	few	TRBJ1-2	TRBV19	CASSEQGIGGYTF	TGTGCCAGTAGTGAACAGGGGATTGGTGGCTACACCTTC
TRBD1	-	TRBJ1-6	TRBV28	CASSFDREGSPLHF	TGTGCCAGCAGTTTCGACAGGGAAGGTTCACCCCTCCACTTT
-	-	TRBJ1-1	TRBV30	CAWNAGVTAEAFF	TGTGCCTGGAATGCAGGGGTCACGGCTGAAGCTTTCTTT
TRBD1	-	TRBJ1-5	TRBV11-3	CASSPGTAVDQPQHF	TGTGCCAGCAGCCCCGGGACAGCGGTTGATCAGCCCCAGCATTTT
TRBD2	-	TRBJ2-1	TRBV4-3	CASSQRDYPHPQQFF	TGCGCCAGCAGCCAACGGGACTACCCCCATCCTCAGCAGTTCTTC
-	-	TRBJ2-3	TRBV30	CAWSDGRGDTQYF	TGTGCCTGGAGTGACGGGAGAGGCGATACGCAGTATTTT
-	-	TRBJ1-5	TRBV4-1	CASSQQGNRANQPQHF	TGCGCCAGCAGCCAGCAAGGGAACAGGGCTAATCAGCCCCAGCATTTT
TRBD1	few	TRBJ2-2	TRBV7-2	CASSRGQGMTGELFF	TGTGCCAGCAGCCGGGGACAGGGGATGACCGGGGAGCTGTTTTTT
-	few	TRBJ1-1	TRBV11-3	CASSSIRDTANTEAFF	TGTGCCAGCAGCTCTATAAGGGACACGGCGAACACTGAAGCTTTCTTT
-	-	TRBJ2-7	TRBV7-3	CASSLSPTSSYEQYF	TGTGCCAGCAGCTTATCCCCCACTAGCTCCTACGAGCAGTACTTC
-	-	TRBJ2-1	TRBV6-5	CASSYGGSGTYNEQFF	TGTGCCAGCAGTTACGGAGGTAGCGGAACCTACAATGAGCAGTTCTTC
TRBD2	-	TRBJ2-1	TRBV9	CASSVVNERERDEQFF	TGTGCCAGCAGCGTAGTAAACGAGCGGGAGAGGGATGAGCAGTTCTTC
-	-	TRBJ1-5	TRBV6-5	CASSWTGNQPQHF	TGTGCCAGCAGTTGGACGGGGAATCAGCCCCAGCATTTT
-	-	TRBJ2-1	TRBV7-3	CASSLGPINEQFF	TGTGCCAGCAGCTTAGGGCCGATCAATGAGCAGTTCTTC
-	-	TRBJ2-7	TRBV18	CASSPTGNSYEQYF	TGTGCCAGCTCACCAACAGGGAACTCCTACGAGCAGTACTTC
TRBD2	-	TRBJ2-3	TRBV11-3	CASSSTSGADTQYF	TGTGCCAGCAGCTCTACTAGCGGGGCAGATACGCAGTATTTT
-	-	TRBJ1-4	TRBV30	CAWSLPGDEKLFF	TGTGCCTGGAGCCTTCCGGGTGATGAAAAACTGTTTTTT
TRBD2	once	TRBJ2-3	TRBV7-2	CASSLLRLAGGDTQYF	TGTGCCAGCAGCTTACTCCGACTAGCGGGGGGGGATACGCAGTATTTT
-	-	TRBJ1-2	TRBV25-1	CASSEWGSYGYTF	TGTGCCAGCAGTGAATGGGGCAGTTATGGCTACACCTTC
-	once	TRBJ2-2	TRBV7-2	CASSAGPTGELFF	TGTGCCAGCAGCGCGGGACCGACCGGGGAGCTGTTTTTT